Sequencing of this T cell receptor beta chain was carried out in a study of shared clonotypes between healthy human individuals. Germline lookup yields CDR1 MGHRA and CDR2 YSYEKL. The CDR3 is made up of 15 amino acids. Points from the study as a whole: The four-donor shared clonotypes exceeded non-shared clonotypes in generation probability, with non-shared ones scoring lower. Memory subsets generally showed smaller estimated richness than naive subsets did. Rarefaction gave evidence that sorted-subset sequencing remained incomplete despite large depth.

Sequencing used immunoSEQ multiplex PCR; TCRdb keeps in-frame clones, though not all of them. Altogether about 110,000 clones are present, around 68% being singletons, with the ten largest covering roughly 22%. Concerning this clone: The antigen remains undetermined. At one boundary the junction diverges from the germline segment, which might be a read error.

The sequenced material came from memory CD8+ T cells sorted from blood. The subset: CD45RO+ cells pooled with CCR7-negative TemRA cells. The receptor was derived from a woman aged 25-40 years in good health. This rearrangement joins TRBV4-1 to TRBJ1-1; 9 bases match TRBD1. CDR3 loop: CVSSRQGGKRTEAFF. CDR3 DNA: TGCGTCAGCAGCAGACAGGGGGGTAAGCGGACTGAAGCTTTCTTT.